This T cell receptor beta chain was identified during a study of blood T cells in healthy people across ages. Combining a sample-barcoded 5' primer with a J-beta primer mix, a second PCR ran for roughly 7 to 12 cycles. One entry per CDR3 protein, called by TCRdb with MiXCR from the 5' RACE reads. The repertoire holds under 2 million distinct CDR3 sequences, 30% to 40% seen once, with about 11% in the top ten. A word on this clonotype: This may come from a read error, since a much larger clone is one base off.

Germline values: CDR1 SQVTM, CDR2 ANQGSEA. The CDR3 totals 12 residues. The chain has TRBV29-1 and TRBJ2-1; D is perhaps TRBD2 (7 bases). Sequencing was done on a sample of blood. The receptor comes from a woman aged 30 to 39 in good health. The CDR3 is CGGGYSYNEQFF. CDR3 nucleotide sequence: TGCGGCGGGGGCTACTCCTACAATGAGCAGTTCTTC.